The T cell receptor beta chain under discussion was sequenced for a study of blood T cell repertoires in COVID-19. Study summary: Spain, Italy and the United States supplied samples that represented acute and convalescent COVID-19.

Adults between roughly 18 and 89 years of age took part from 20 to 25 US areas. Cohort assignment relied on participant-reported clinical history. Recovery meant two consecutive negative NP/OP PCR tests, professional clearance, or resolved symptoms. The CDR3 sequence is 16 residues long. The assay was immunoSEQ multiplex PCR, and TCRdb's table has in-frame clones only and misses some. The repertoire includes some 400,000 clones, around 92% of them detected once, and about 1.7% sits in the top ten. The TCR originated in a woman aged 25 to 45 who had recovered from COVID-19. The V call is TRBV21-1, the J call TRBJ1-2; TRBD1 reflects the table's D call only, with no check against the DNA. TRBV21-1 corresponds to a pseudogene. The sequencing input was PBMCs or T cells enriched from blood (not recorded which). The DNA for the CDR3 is TGTGCCAGCAGCAACGGTTGGGACAGGGGAGACTATGGCTACACCTTC. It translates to CASSNGWDRGDYGYTF.